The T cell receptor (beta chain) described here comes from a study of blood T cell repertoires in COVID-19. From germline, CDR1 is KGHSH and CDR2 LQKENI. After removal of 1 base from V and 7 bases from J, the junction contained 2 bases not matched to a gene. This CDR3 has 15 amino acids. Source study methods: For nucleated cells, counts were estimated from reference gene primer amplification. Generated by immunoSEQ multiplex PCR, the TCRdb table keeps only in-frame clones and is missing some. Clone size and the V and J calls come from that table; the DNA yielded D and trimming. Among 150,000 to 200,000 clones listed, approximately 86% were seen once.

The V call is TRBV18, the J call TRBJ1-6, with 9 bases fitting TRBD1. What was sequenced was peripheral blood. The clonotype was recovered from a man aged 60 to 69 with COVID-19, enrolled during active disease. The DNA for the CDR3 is TGTGCCAGCTCACCACAAGGACAGGGGAATTCACCCCTCCACTTT. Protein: CASSPQGQGNSPLHF.